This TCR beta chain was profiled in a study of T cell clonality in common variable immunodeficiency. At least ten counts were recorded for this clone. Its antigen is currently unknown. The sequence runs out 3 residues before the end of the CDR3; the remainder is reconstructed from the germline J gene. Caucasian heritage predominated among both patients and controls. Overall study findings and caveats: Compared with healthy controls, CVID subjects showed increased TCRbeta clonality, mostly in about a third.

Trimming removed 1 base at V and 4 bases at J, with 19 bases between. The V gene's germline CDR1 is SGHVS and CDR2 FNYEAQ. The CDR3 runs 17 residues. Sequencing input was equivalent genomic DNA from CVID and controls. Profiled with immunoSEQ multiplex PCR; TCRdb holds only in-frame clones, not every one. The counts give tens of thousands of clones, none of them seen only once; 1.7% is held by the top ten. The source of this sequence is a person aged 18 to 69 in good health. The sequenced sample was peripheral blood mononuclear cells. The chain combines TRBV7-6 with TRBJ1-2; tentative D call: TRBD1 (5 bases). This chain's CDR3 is CASSLGWGGTAPYGYTF. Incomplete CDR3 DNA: TGTGCCAGCAGCTTAGGCTGGGGGGGTACAGCTCCCTATGGC. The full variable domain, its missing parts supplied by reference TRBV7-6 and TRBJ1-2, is GAGVSQSPRYKVTKRGQDVALRCDPISGHVSLYWYRQALGQGPEFLTYFNYEAQQDKSGLPNDRFSAERPEGSISTLTIQRTEQRDSAMYRCASSLGWGGTAPYGYTFGSGTRLTVV.